A single sample gave rise to the 30 T cell receptor beta chains below, sequenced in a study of T-cell memory formation after mild COVID-19 (TCRdb year 2021). Library preparation was by 5' RACE. Sequencing was carried out with an Illumina NovaSeq 6000. TCRdb cleaned the public reads at Q25 with fastp, built clones with MiXCR and kept in-frame beta chains. Rows are unified per CDR3 protein, each entry keeping the most common DNA and genes. Within this sample are 250,000 to 300,000 distinct CDR3 sequences, with around a sixth of them counted one time only. The top ten hold roughly 23% of the sample. The source material was PBMCs or a T cell subset sorted from them (not recorded which). The source of these receptors is a young man who had mild COVID-19 (a few samples of this study predate the infection). The sample titles of this study are shuffled in the database, so cell type and time point are left out; the donor was told from shared clones.

This clonotype was detected only a few times. This chain connects TRBV20-1 to TRBJ2-1, with D perhaps matching TRBD2 (6 bases). The germline gives CDR1 DFQATT, CDR2 SNEGSKA (reference sequence). The germline V and J ends were trimmed by 4 bases and 2 bases, with 18 bases remaining between them. The CDR3 runs to 16 residues. The CDR3 DNA reads as TGCAGTGCTATAGGGGCCGCGGGGAACCCCTACAATGAGCAGTTCTTC. Its translation: CSAIGAAGNPYNEQFF.

This clonotype has just a few counts. The chain carries TRBV7-2 and TRBJ2-1, with D perhaps matching TRBD1 (8 bases). Germline V gene sequence: CDR1 SGHTA, CDR2 FQGNSA. Trimming cost V 5 bases and J 0 bases, with 14 bases left between them. CDR3 size: 16 residues. The CDR3 DNA is TGTGCCAGCAGCCGGCGGGGGACAGGCTCCTACAATGAGCAGTTCTTC. Translating gives CASSRRGTGSYNEQFF.

The table lists this clonotype with a few counts. The chain has TRBV9 and TRBJ1-1, with D possibly TRBD1 on 5 matching bases. This CDR3 has 16 amino acids. In germline, CDR1 is SGDLS, CDR2 YYNGEE. The V end lost 0 bases, the J end lost 7 bases, and 19 bases lay between the germline ends. The CDR3 sequence is CASSVGLFGGSNEAFF. CDR3 bases: TGTGCCAGCAGCGTAGGGCTGTTCGGGGGGAGTAATGAAGCTTTCTTT.

This rearrangement joins TRBV4-2 to TRBJ1-2, with D uncertain. Germline V gene lookup returns CDR1 LGHNA and CDR2 YNFKEQ. The germline V and J ends were trimmed by 0 bases and 7 bases, with 9 bases remaining between them. This CDR3 region has 13 residues. The DNA for the CDR3 is TGTGCCAGCAGCCAAGAGGGAAAAGGTGGCTACACCTTC. Translating gives CASSQEGKGGYTF.

The gene calls are TRBV7-6 and TRBJ2-2; 8 bases line up with TRBD1. The junction had 1 base not matched to a gene; V was cut back by 1 base and J by 6 bases. The CDR3 covers 14 residues. The germline V gene has CDR1 SGHVS and CDR2 FNYEAQ. As DNA, the CDR3 is TGTGCCAGCAGCTTAGAACAGGGGGCCGGGGAGCTGTTTTTT. Its translation is CASSLEQGAGELFF.

The gene calls are TRBV15 and TRBJ2-5; D uncertain. V was clipped by 0 bases and J by 3 bases, with 14 bases between them. Germline CDR1 LNHNV, CDR2 YYDKDF (reference sequence). The CDR3 loop spans 16 amino acids. CDR3 sequence (DNA): TGTGCCACCAGCAGAGAAAGCCGTCTTGGTAAAGAGACCCAGTACTTC. Protein sequence: CATSRESRLGKETQYF.

The chain is built from TRBV27 and TRBJ1-2, with D unclear. CDR1 MNHEY and CDR2 SMNVEV come from the germline V gene (reference sequence). V was cut by 1 base and J by 0 bases, with 9 bases left in between. The CDR3 is made up of 15 amino acids. CDR3 nucleotide sequence: TGTGCCAGCAGTTTATTCGCGTCAGCTAACTATGGCTACACCTTC. Translated: CASSLFASANYGYTF.

The rearrangement uses TRBV7-2 and TRBJ2-5; 9 nucleotides match TRBD1. Germline V gene sequence: CDR1 SGHTA, CDR2 FQGNSA. The ends lost 6 bases at V and 4 bases at J; junction bases unmatched: 12. This CDR3 is built from 16 residues. The CDR3 bases are TGTGCCAGCAGGCTACGCACAGGGGGCGGAGGAGAGACCCAGTACTTC. Amino acids: CASRLRTGGGGETQYF. The full variable domain, rest sourced from reference TRBV7-2 and TRBJ2-5, is GAGVSQSPSNKVTEKGKDVELRCDPISGHTALYWYRQSLGQGLEFLIYFQGNSAPDKSGLPSDRFSAERTGGSVSTLTIQRTQQEDSAVYLCASRLRTGGGGETQYFGPGTRLLVL.

This clonotype was found a few times. The chain recombines TRBV5-1 with TRBJ2-1; D could derive from TRBD1 or TRBD2 (6 bases each). Germline CDR1 reads SGHRS; CDR2 reads YFSETQ. V lost 2 bases and J 3 bases, leaving 12 bases between the germline ends. The CDR3 has 15 residues. CDR3 in DNA: TGCGCCAGCAGCTTTGGGGGCGGGGTCTACAATGAGCAGTTCTTC. Amino acids: CASSFGGGVYNEQFF. The whole variable domain, filled in from reference TRBV5-1 and TRBJ2-1, reads KAGVTQTPRYLIKTRGQQVTLSCSPISGHRSVSWYQQTPGQGLQFLFEYFSETQRNKGNFPGRFSGRQFSNSRSEMNVSTLELGDSALYLCASSFGGGVYNEQFFGPGTRLTVL.

The chain couples TRBV20-1 to TRBJ1-5; possibly TRBD1 for D (6 bases). The length of the CDR3 is 14 residues. The germline V gene encodes CDR1 DFQATT and CDR2 SNEGSKA (reference sequence). V lost 3 bases and J 5 bases, leaving 14 bases between the germline ends. CDR3 sequence (DNA): TGCAGTGCTAGCAGGGGAAGGTTCGATCAGCCCCAGCATTTT. It is translated as CSASRGRFDQPQHF.

This clonotype occurred a few times. The chain combines TRBV5-1 with TRBJ1-5; D gene ambiguous. Germline loops: CDR1 SGHRS, CDR2 YFSETQ. The CDR3 sequence is 16 residues long. Trimming left V 0 bases short and J 4 bases short, with 14 bases between. CDR3 protein: CASSLVPAGGNQPQHF. The CDR3, as DNA: TGCGCCAGCAGCTTGGTCCCTGCTGGAGGAAATCAGCCCCAGCATTTT.

This clonotype was picked up a small number of times. The gene calls are TRBV6-6 and TRBJ1-1; 8 bases are a match to TRBD1. This CDR3 has 15 residues. From germline, CDR1 is MNHNY and CDR2 SVGAGI (reference sequence). V lost 2 bases, J lost 3 bases, and 5 bases stayed unmatched. DNA of the CDR3: TGTGCCAGCAGTTACGGACAGGGTGTACACACTGAAGCTTTCTTT. This gives the protein CASSYGQGVHTEAFF.

The chain combines TRBV21-1 with TRBJ1-5; the table names TRBD1, a call not compared with the DNA. TRBV21-1 is a known pseudogene. CDR3 length: 16 amino acids. Here the CDR3 reads CASSLLRRRGNQPQHF. DNA of the CDR3: TGTGCCAGCAGCCTCCTAAGGCGCAGGGGAAATCAGCCCCAGCATTTT.

The J gene is TRBJ2-1, the V gene TRBV12-3 or TRBV12-4; perhaps D is TRBD1 or TRBD2 (7 bases each). The CDR3 loop spans 16 amino acids. The V end lost 5 bases, the J end lost 3 bases, and 17 bases lay between the germline ends. The CDR3 loop is CASSAPGGGFYNEQFF. CDR3 DNA sequence: TGTGCCAGCAGTGCCCCAGGGGGGGGGTTCTACAATGAGCAGTTCTTC.

This clonotype has only a few counts. This sequence joins TRBV9 and TRBJ1-2; possibly TRBD1 for D (6 bases). The CDR3 spans 15 residues. From germline, CDR1 is SGDLS and CDR2 YYNGEE. Trimming pared 3 bases from V and 4 bases from J, leaving 16 bases between. The CDR3 loop reads CASSESPTGGYGYTF. The CDR3, as DNA: TGTGCCAGCAGCGAATCCCCGACAGGCGGCTATGGCTACACCTTC.

The V call is TRBV5-1, the J call TRBJ1-1; TRBD1 matches 10 bases. The CDR3 totals 15 residues. Germline CDR1 SGHRS, CDR2 YFSETQ. The junction had 6 bases not matched to a gene; V was cut back by 4 bases and J by 3 bases. CDR3 DNA: TGCGCCAGCAGCCCTAGGACAGGGGGATACACTGAAGCTTTCTTT. The encoded protein is CASSPRTGGYTEAFF.

In its sample, this clonotype was seen a few times. This chain links TRBV9 with TRBJ2-3, with D perhaps matching TRBD1 (5 bases). This CDR3 contains 14 residues. CDR1 and CDR2 (germline): SGDLS, YYNGEE. Trimming took off 3 bases at V and 5 bases at J, with 13 bases between the two ends. The CDR3 spells CASSASRVEDTQYF. CDR3 DNA sequence: TGTGCCAGCAGCGCCTCCAGGGTGGAAGATACGCAGTATTTT.

Concerning this clonotype: With a far larger clone one base away, a read error is the likely cause. This chain connects TRBV7-8 to TRBJ2-5; maybe TRBD1 (5 bases). The germline V gene has CDR1 SGHVS and CDR2 FQNEAQ. The V end lost 0 bases, the J end lost 6 bases, and 5 bases lay between the germline ends. The CDR3 has 12 amino acids. This chain's CDR3 is CASSLAGQTQYF. The CDR3 coding sequence is TGTGCCAGCAGCTTAGCGGGGCAGACCCAGTACTTC. Supplemented by reference TRBV7-8 and TRBJ2-5, the full variable domain reads GAGVSQSPRYKVAKRGQDVALRCDPISGHVSLFWYQQALGQGPEFLTYFQNEAQLDKSGLPSDRFFAERPEGSVSTLKIQRTQQEDSAVYLCASSLAGQTQYFGPGTRLLVL.

This clonotype was detected only a few times. The chain links TRBV6-5 to TRBJ1-6; TRBD1 aligns across 10 bases. Germline V gives CDR1 MNHEY, CDR2 SVGAGI. V shed 0 bases, J shed 8 bases, and the junction held 7 bases outside the gene matches. This CDR3 comprises 17 residues. The CDR3 DNA reads TGTGCCAGCAGTTACTCGCCGACAGGGGGCTGGTATTCACCCCTCCACTTT. Its protein product is CASSYSPTGGWYSPLHF.

This clonotype has only a few counts. The chain joins TRBV27 to TRBJ1-2; D is unresolved. The CDR3 runs 13 residues. CDR1 is MNHEY, CDR2 SMNVEV, per germline (reference sequence). V dropped 6 bases and J dropped 2 bases, with 10 bases sitting between them. Here the CDR3 DNA reads TGTGCCAGCAGAGCAGGTGGAAACTATGGCTACACCTTC. It is translated as CASRAGGNYGYTF.

This clonotype was counted only a few times. This rearrangement joins TRBV7-3 to TRBJ2-1; the match to TRBD1 covers 7 bases. The CDR3 extends over 14 amino acids. With V trimmed by 3 bases and J by 5 bases, 4 bases remained unmatched. Germline-derived CDR1 and CDR2 are SGHTA and FQGTGA. CDR3: CASSFGQEHNEQFF. The DNA of the CDR3 is TGTGCCAGCAGCTTTGGACAGGAGCACAATGAGCAGTTCTTC.

This clonotype was detected a few times. V is TRBV4-3 and J is TRBJ2-1; D unclear. Trimming pared 0 bases from V and 0 bases from J, leaving 9 bases between. The CDR3 has 16 residues. Germline assignment: CDR1 LGHNA and CDR2 YSLEER. CDR3 amino acids: CASSQDWPFSYNEQFF. As DNA, the CDR3 is TGCGCCAGCAGCCAAGATTGGCCTTTCTCCTACAATGAGCAGTTCTTC.

CDR3 loop: CASPSTGELFF. In DNA, the CDR3 is TGTGCCAGCCCGAGCACCGGGGAGCTGTTTTTT. V gene TRBV12-3 or TRBV12-4 combines with J gene TRBJ2-2; D remains ambiguous. The CDR3 has 11 amino acids. The V end was cut by 8 bases, the J end by 4 bases, with 5 bases between.

The gene calls are TRBV7-2 and TRBJ2-3; TRBD2 agrees at 8 bases. Germline assignment: CDR1 SGHTA and CDR2 FQGNSA. This CDR3 contains 15 residues. V dropped 5 bases and J dropped 5; count of bases not matched to a gene: 9. In DNA form, the CDR3 reads TGTGCCAGCAGCCGACGAGCGGGGGAGTTAGATACGCAGTATTTT. Protein: CASSRRAGELDTQYF.

In this sample, this clonotype turned up a few times. The V call is TRBV6-5, the J call TRBJ2-3; D is perhaps TRBD1 (6 bases). The V and J ends lost 2 bases and 5 bases respectively, with 14 bases between them. In germline, CDR1 is MNHEY, CDR2 SVGAGI. CDR3 length equals 15 residues. The CDR3 reads CASSYGTSDGDTQYF. DNA of the CDR3: TGTGCCAGCAGTTACGGGACATCCGACGGAGATACGCAGTATTTT.

This clonotype has a handful of counts. The chain employs TRBV4-3 and TRBJ2-2, with 9 bases aligning to TRBD1. The CDR3 runs 16 residues. Looked up from germline, CDR1 is LGHNA and CDR2 is YSLEER. J gave up 6 bases and V 7 bases, and 12 bases lay outside the gene matches. Written as DNA, the CDR3 is TGCGCCAGCACCAGAGTCGGACAGGGGAGATCCGGGGAGCTGTTTTTT. It encodes CASTRVGQGRSGELFF.

This clonotype was observed a few times. The chain links TRBV6-5 to TRBJ2-7, with D possibly being TRBD1 (5 bases). Germline V CDR1 and CDR2: MNHEY, SVGAGI. The CDR3 has 14 amino acids. The V end lost 2 bases, the J end lost 6 bases, and 14 bases lay between the germline ends. The CDR3 sequence is CASSYTPQGPEQYF. The CDR3 DNA sequence: TGTGCCAGCAGTTACACCCCGCAGGGTCCCGAGCAGTACTTC.

This clonotype was counted between two and nine times. The chain carries TRBV7-9 and TRBJ2-1, with 10 bases fitting TRBD1. The junction had 3 bases not matched to a gene; V was cut back by 0 bases and J by 4 bases. CDR3 length equals 16 residues. CDR1 and CDR2 from the germline V gene are SEHNR and FQNEAQ (reference sequence). CDR3 region: CASSLAWDRGYNEQFF. The CDR3 region has the DNA TGTGCCAGCAGCTTAGCCTGGGACAGGGGTTACAATGAGCAGTTCTTC.

In this sample, this clonotype turned up a few times. The CDR3 DNA reads as TGCAGTGCTGGACCGGGACCGGCCTACGAGCAGTACTTC. This encodes CSAGPGPAYEQYF. This chain links TRBV20-1 with TRBJ2-7; D possibly uses TRBD1 or TRBD2 (5 bases each). This CDR3 comprises 13 residues. V was trimmed by 5 bases and J by 2 bases, leaving 13 bases between them. CDR1 is DFQATT and CDR2 is SNEGSKA in the germline V gene (reference sequence).

This clonotype showed up just a few times. The chain has TRBV4-1 and TRBJ2-4; D gene unclear. Trimming took off 4 bases at V and 0 bases at J, with 10 bases between the two ends. The CDR3 has 15 residues. The germline gives CDR1 MGHRA, CDR2 YSYEKL. The CDR3 DNA reads as TGCGCCAGCAGCCCACTCCAGCTAGCCAAAAACATTCAGTACTTC. This sequence encodes CASSPLQLAKNIQYF.